Each of the 9 T cell receptor beta chains below was sequenced from the same sample in a study of HIV-infected patients and healthy controls. No cell fractionation was done, so the repertoire covers all unsorted peripheral blood T cells. Alpha and beta constant-region primers primed reverse transcription of 400 to 500 ng RNA. Using multiplexing indices, alpha and beta chain libraries were generated apart by chain-specific third strand synthesis. TCRdb called the 5' RACE reads again in MiXCR, with one record for every CDR3 protein. This sample has some 9,600 distinct CDR3 sequences, with 7.3% found just once. The sequencing used blood, collected before antiretroviral therapy. The receptors shown here come from an adult with HIV infection.

In this sample, this clonotype turned up many times. The chain couples TRBV6-1 to TRBJ2-7; D is ambiguous. This CDR3 has 11 amino acids. V lost 7 bases and J lost 1, with 5 bases in between. The germline gives CDR1 MNHNS, CDR2 SASEGT. CDR3: CASKVSYEQYF. In nucleotides, the CDR3 is TGTGCCAGCAAGGTATCCTACGAGCAGTACTTC.

Many counts were recorded for this clonotype. The J gene is TRBJ2-5, the V gene TRBV12-3 or TRBV12-4, with D perhaps assigned TRBD1 or TRBD2 (5 bases each). V shed 1 base and J shed 5 bases, with 11 bases lying between them. This CDR3 is 14 amino acids long. The CDR3 DNA reads as TGTGCCAGCAGTTTAGTGTCGGGGACGGAGACCCAGTACTTC. As protein: CASSLVSGTETQYF.

This clonotype was found many times. V is TRBV20-1 and J is TRBJ2-1; 9 bases line up with TRBD2. The CDR3 is made up of 17 amino acids. Trimming took 3 bases from V and 6 from J; bases not matched to a gene: 15. Germline lookup yields CDR1 DFQATT and CDR2 SNEGSKA (reference sequence). CDR3 residues: CSASLRKAGGASNEQFF. In nucleotides, the CDR3 is TGCAGTGCTAGTTTGCGTAAGGCGGGGGGGGCCTCCAATGAGCAGTTCTTC.

The sample holds many counts of this clonotype. The chain joins TRBV10-3 to TRBJ2-7, with 7 bases fitting TRBD2. Germline lookup yields CDR1 ENHRY and CDR2 SYGVKD. The CDR3 is 14 residues long. The V segment lost 9 bases and the J segment 0 bases; nucleotides outside the gene matches: 8. CDR3 coding DNA: TGTGCCATTGCTTCATCGGGGGGCTCCTACGAGCAGTACTTC. It specifies CAIASSGGSYEQYF.

There are many counts of this clonotype. This chain joins TRBV10-3 and TRBJ2-7; D gene unclear. The CDR3 consists of 12 residues. The germline V and J ends were trimmed by 8 bases and 1 base, with 9 bases remaining between them. Germline values: CDR1 ENHRY, CDR2 SYGVKD. CDR3 sequence (DNA): TGTGCCATCTCGGAAAGTTCCTACGAGCAGTACTTC. Amino acids: CAISESSYEQYF.

This clonotype was seen repeatedly, ten times or more. The gene calls are TRBV5-1 and TRBJ2-7; the D is unclear. The CDR3 is 12 amino acids. Trimming pared 0 bases from V and 7 bases from J, leaving 8 bases between. CDR1 is SGHRS, CDR2 YFSETQ, per germline. CDR3 nucleotide sequence: TGCGCCAGCAGCTTGGGAAGATTGGAGCAGTACTTC. Translation gives CASSLGRLEQYF.

Many counts were recorded for this clonotype. V gene TRBV5-1 combines with J gene TRBJ1-5; D may be TRBD1 (5 bases). Germline V gene data show CDR1 as SGHRS and CDR2 as YFSETQ. The CDR3 is 12 amino acids. Deletions cut 9 bases from V and 1 base from J, with 8 bases between. The CDR3 here is CATRQSNQPQHF. For the CDR3, the DNA is TGCGCCACCAGACAGAGCAATCAGCCCCAGCATTTT.

This clonotype was seen many times. This chain links TRBV3-1 with TRBJ2-3; D remains unclear. Trimming pared 1 base from V and 3 bases from J, leaving 11 bases between. Germline V gene lookup returns CDR1 LGHDT and CDR2 YNNKEL (reference sequence). The CDR3 has 15 residues. The CDR3 sequence is CASSQGGSLTDTQYF. Here the CDR3 DNA reads TGTGCCAGCAGCCAAGGGGGTAGCCTAACAGATACGCAGTATTTT.

This clonotype was counted many times. The chain recombines TRBV6-5 with TRBJ2-3, with D maybe TRBD2 (6 bases). The CDR3 covers 15 residues. Germline CDR1 is MNHEY and CDR2 is SVGAGI. The V and J ends lost 6 bases and 3 bases respectively, with 16 bases between them. DNA of the CDR3: TGTGCCAGCAGACGATCTGAACTAGCAACAGATACGCAGTATTTT. Translating it yields CASRRSELATDTQYF.